Listed below are T cell receptor beta chains from one sample, sequenced in a study of T cell clones after liver transplantation. Some clones are missing from TCRdb's copy, which holds only in-frame ones; the method was immunoSEQ multiplex PCR. The sample holds about 75,000 clones, around four fifths seen once. The input for sequencing was CD4+ T cells from blood, taken around 50 months after liver transplant. The receptors were sampled from a human patient who received a liver transplant. Part of the T cell pool may stem from the graft donor. Each CDR3 is given with its conserved first and last residue. A D gene is named only where the DNA matches it firmly. Rows may omit the clone size; those that give it use once, few, many or a size class.

CDR3aa | CDR3nt | len | v_gene | abundance | j_gene | d_gene
CASGLVRTYNSPLHF | TGTGCTAGTGGTTTGGTAAGGACCTATAATTCACCCCTCCACTTT | 15 | TRBV12-5 | - | TRBJ1-6 | -
CATSSLPEGRGQPQHF | TGTGCCACCAGCAGCCTACCGGAGGGAAGGGGTCAGCCCCAGCATTTT | 16 | TRBV15 | - | TRBJ1-5 | -
CASSERGVNEQFF | TGTGCCAGCAGTGAACGAGGGGTCAATGAGCAGTTCTTC | 13 | TRBV6-1 | once | TRBJ2-1 | -
CATSRDLATAETQYF | TGTGCCACCAGCAGAGATCTCGCGACCGCAGAGACCCAGTACTTC | 15 | TRBV15 | - | TRBJ2-5 | -
CASRRGTSNNEQFF | TGTGCCAGCAGACGCGGGACCAGCAACAATGAGCAGTTCTTC | 14 | TRBV5-6 | - | TRBJ2-1 | -
CASSLNRGKMNTEAFF | TGCGCCAGCAGCTTAAACAGGGGGAAAATGAACACTGAAGCTTTCTTT | 16 | TRBV4-3 | - | TRBJ1-1 | TRBD1
CASRKGGETQYF | TGTGCCAGCAGAAAAGGTGGGGAGACCCAGTACTTC | 12 | TRBV5-4 | - | TRBJ2-5 | -
CASSRDRDYNEQFF | TGTGCCAGCAGCCGGGACAGGGACTACAATGAGCAGTTCTTC | 14 | TRBV11-1 | few | TRBJ2-1 | TRBD1
CATSKNRGRGEKLFF | TGTGCCACCAGCAAAAACAGGGGGCGAGGTGAAAAACTGTTTTTT | 15 | TRBV15 | - | TRBJ1-4 | TRBD1
CASSFSGSVEQYF | TGTGCCAGCAGCTTTAGCGGGAGTGTCGAGCAGTACTTC | 13 | TRBV5-4 | - | TRBJ2-7 | TRBD2
CASSSTSGPTDTQYF | TGCGCCAGCAGCTCGACTAGCGGCCCCACAGATACGCAGTATTTT | 15 | TRBV5-1 | - | TRBJ2-3 | TRBD2
CASCRGQGGYQPQHF | TGTGCCAGCTGCCGCGGACAGGGAGGATATCAGCCCCAGCATTTT | 15 | TRBV28 | - | TRBJ1-5 | TRBD1
CASSGGTTYF | TGTGCCAGCAGTGGCGGCACAACTTACTTC | 10 | TRBV2 | few | TRBJ1-2 | -
CASSDGHSNQPQHF | TGTGCCAGCAGTGACGGACATAGCAATCAGCCCCAGCATTTT | 14 | TRBV2 | few | TRBJ1-5 | -
CASSFSSNQPQHF | TGTGCCAGCAGCTTTTCGAGCAATCAGCCCCAGCATTTT | 13 | TRBV7-3 | - | TRBJ1-5 | -
CASGGGQETQYF | TGTGCCAGCGGTGGGGGCCAAGAGACCCAGTACTTC | 12 | TRBV7-7 | - | TRBJ2-5 | -
CASSAKNTQYF | TGTGCCAGCAGCGCCAAGAATACGCAGTATTTT | 11 | TRBV6-1 | - | TRBJ2-3 | -
CASSLGVGRAYNEQFF | TGTGCCAGCAGCTTAGGGGTCGGTCGCGCCTACAATGAGCAGTTCTTC | 16 | TRBV7-6 | - | TRBJ2-1 | -
CASSSFGTGINEQYF | TGTGCCAGTAGTAGTTTCGGGACAGGGATTAACGAGCAGTACTTC | 15 | TRBV19 | - | TRBJ2-7 | TRBD1
CASSRTSADTQYF | TGTGCCAGCAGCCGGACTAGCGCAGATACGCAGTATTTT | 13 | TRBV5-4 | once | TRBJ2-3 | TRBD2
CASSLETHEQYF | TGTGCCAGCAGCTTAGAAACCCACGAGCAGTACTTC | 12 | TRBV7-9 | - | TRBJ2-7 | -
CASRDNYGYTF | TGTGCCAGCAGGGACAACTATGGCTACACCTTC | 11 | TRBV6-1 | - | TRBJ1-2 | -
CASSQSTGGKTQYF | TGTGCCAGCAGCCAATCCACCGGGGGGAAAACCCAGTACTTC | 14 | TRBV7-6 | - | TRBJ2-5 | TRBD2
CASSLGAGSDTGELFF | TGTGCCAGCAGCCTGGGCGCGGGGTCGGACACCGGGGAGCTGTTTTTT | 16 | TRBV5-4 | - | TRBJ2-2 | -
CASVQAQGGYNSPLHF | TGTGCCAGCGTGCAAGCCCAGGGAGGCTATAATTCACCCCTCCACTTT | 16 | TRBV2 | once | TRBJ1-6 | -
CATSRTDRGGTEAFF | TGTGCCACCAGCAGAACCGACAGGGGGGGGACTGAAGCTTTCTTT | 15 | TRBV15 | - | TRBJ1-1 | TRBD1
CATRKDRNTGELFF | TGTGCCACCAGGAAAGACAGGAACACCGGGGAGCTGTTTTTT | 14 | TRBV15 | once | TRBJ2-2 | -
CASSLVPDGGSLNTGELFF | TGCGCCAGCAGCTTGGTTCCGGACGGAGGGTCTCTAAACACCGGGGAGCTGTTTTTT | 19 | TRBV5-1 | - | TRBJ2-2 | -
CGGLASNIQYF | TGCGGGGGACTAGCGTCGAACATTCAGTACTTC | 11 | TRBV20-1 | - | TRBJ2-4 | TRBD2
CASRRGQGPGDTQYF | TGCGCCAGCAGGCGAGGACAGGGACCTGGGGATACGCAGTATTTT | 15 | TRBV4-1 | few | TRBJ2-3 | TRBD1
CASSLGGDANYGYTF | TGCGCCAGCAGCTTGGGCGGGGATGCTAACTATGGCTACACCTTC | 15 | TRBV5-1 | - | TRBJ1-2 | -
CASSPLGPRLDNEQFF | TGTGCCAGCAGCCCCTTGGGTCCCCGGTTGGACAATGAGCAGTTCTTC | 16 | TRBV7-2 | - | TRBJ2-1 | -
CASSFRQDQETQYF | TGTGCCAGCAGCTTCCGACAGGATCAAGAGACCCAGTACTTC | 14 | TRBV9 | - | TRBJ2-5 | -
CASSPGSRGEPQHF | TGCGCCAGCAGCCCTGGGAGTAGGGGAGAGCCCCAGCATTTT | 14 | TRBV4-1 | - | TRBJ1-5 | -
CASRFRDNLQPQHF | TGTGCCAGCAGGTTTCGGGACAACCTCCAGCCCCAGCATTTT | 14 | TRBV2 | - | TRBJ1-5 | -
CASSWRVNEKLFF | TGTGCCAGCTCCTGGCGGGTTAATGAAAAACTGTTTTTT | 13 | TRBV14 | - | TRBJ1-4 | -
CASSEQQETQYF | TGTGCCAGCAGTGAACAGCAAGAGACCCAGTACTTC | 12 | TRBV6-1 | once | TRBJ2-5 | -